The rows below give T cell receptor beta chains drawn from one sample of a study of Ad26.COV2.S vaccination and SARS-CoV-2 variants. Generated by immunoSEQ multiplex PCR, the TCRdb table keeps only in-frame clones and is missing some. The table has under 250,000 clones, roughly 87% seen once. The material was peripheral blood, obtained in a trial of Ad26.COV2.S vaccine versus placebo. The receptors originated from a person aged 18-65 years who received the Ad26.COV2.S COVID-19 vaccine or a placebo. The CDR3 runs from the conserved cysteine through the conserved F or W. Each record gives: J gene, V gene, CDR3 protein.

j_call: TRBJ2-2
v_call: TRBV27
cdr3_aa: CASSYGGNTGELFF

j_call: TRBJ1-6
v_call: TRBV3-1/TRBV3-2
cdr3_aa: CASSQSDYNSPLHF

j_call: TRBJ2-1
v_call: TRBV24-1
cdr3_aa: CATSDRKPGQGYNEQFF

j_call: TRBJ1-4
v_call: TRBV5-5
cdr3_aa: CASSLPGSVEKLFF

j_call: TRBJ2-7
v_call: TRBV4-1
cdr3_aa: CASSQNLDYEQYF

j_call: TRBJ1-5
v_call: TRBV19
cdr3_aa: CASSVRRQVSNQPQHF

j_call: TRBJ2-5
v_call: TRBV27
cdr3_aa: CASSPGPVSYQETQYF

j_call: TRBJ2-1
v_call: TRBV4-2
cdr3_aa: CASSQGLEVNEQFF

j_call: TRBJ2-6
v_call: TRBV7-3
cdr3_aa: CASSLTLLSGANVLTF

j_call: TRBJ2-1
v_call: TRBV4-3
cdr3_aa: CASSQDRSSGTYNEQFF

j_call: TRBJ2-2
v_call: TRBV13
cdr3_aa: CASSLTPRRQENTGELFF

j_call: TRBJ1-2
v_call: TRBV4-2
cdr3_aa: CASSAQTGGGYGYTF

j_call: TRBJ2-1
v_call: TRBV19
cdr3_aa: CASSARAGGRYNEQFF

j_call: TRBJ1-4
v_call: TRBV4-2
cdr3_aa: CASSQATGRDEEKLFF

j_call: TRBJ1-2
v_call: TRBV18
cdr3_aa: CASSPPSLGQGRGYTF

j_call: TRBJ2-7
v_call: TRBV7-8
cdr3_aa: CASSLGDITYEQYF

j_call: TRBJ1-2
v_call: TRBV5-1
cdr3_aa: CASSFSGTSYGYTF

j_call: TRBJ2-3
v_call: TRBV21-1
cdr3_aa: CASSKFRRRTDTQYF

j_call: TRBJ2-5
v_call: TRBV6-5
cdr3_aa: CASSRLAGEKETQYF

j_call: TRBJ1-4
v_call: TRBV6-6
cdr3_aa: CASSLRGPEKLFF

j_call: TRBJ2-1
v_call: TRBV11-3
cdr3_aa: CASSTPFGLKRNEQFF

j_call: TRBJ1-3
v_call: TRBV5-5
cdr3_aa: CASSLIAISGNTIYF

j_call: TRBJ2-5
v_call: TRBV5-1
cdr3_aa: CASSPPTGEETQYF

j_call: TRBJ2-5
v_call: TRBV28
cdr3_aa: CASSSGTGMQETQYF